This TCR beta chain was recorded in a study of blood T cell repertoires in COVID-19. Study overall: The study drew acute and convalescent COVID-19 samples from the United States, Italy and Spain. T cells, B-cell-depleted T cells, or PBMCs provided the cDNA or gDNA that served as material.

CDR3 length: 14 residues. The V gene's germline CDR1 is MNHEY and CDR2 SVGAGI. Unmatched junction bases numbered 3, after V lost 4 bases and J lost 4 bases. Authors' processing steps: Reference gene primer amplification gave nucleated cell count estimates. TCRdb keeps only in-frame clones here, not all; method: immunoSEQ multiplex PCR. D and trimming were read from the DNA, whereas the V and J calls and clone size are those reported in that table. Of roughly 52,000 clones in the sample, roughly 85% were seen once. This chain connects TRBV6-5 to TRBJ2-7; TRBD2 aligns across 11 bases. Sequencing input: peripheral blood. The TCR sequence derives from a human donor in a cohort sampled during active COVID-19. The CDR3 protein is CASSFLAGGYEQYF. In nucleotides, the CDR3 is TGTGCCAGCAGTTTTCTAGCGGGAGGATACGAGCAGTACTTC.